The next 9 T cell receptor beta chains were all read from a single sample in a study of blood T cell repertoires in COVID-19. Only in-frame clones appear in the TCRdb table, and some are missing; sequencing was by immunoSEQ multiplex PCR. Of about 400,000 clones in the sample, over 75% are singletons; the top ten hold approximately 2.1%. Sequenced input: PBMCs or T cells enriched from blood (not recorded which). The receptors were gathered from a woman aged 40 to 50 with acute COVID-19.

The chain uses TRBV5-5 and TRBJ1-1; no clear D gene. V was clipped by 4 bases and J by 4 bases, with 11 bases between them. The V gene's germline CDR1 is SGHKS and CDR2 YYEKEE (reference sequence). The CDR3 covers 13 residues. The CDR3 DNA follows: TGTGCCAGCAGCCCCTCTGGAGGCACTGAAGCTTTCTTT. This encodes CASSPSGGTEAFF.

V usage is TRBV6-5 and J usage is TRBJ2-7; 9 bases map to TRBD1. Germline V gives CDR1 MNHEY, CDR2 SVGAGI. The CDR3 contains 15 residues. The ends lost 6 bases at V and 5 bases at J; junction bases unmatched: 11. The CDR3 reads CASRGNRDREDEQYF. As DNA, the CDR3 is TGTGCCAGCAGGGGGAACCGGGACAGGGAGGACGAGCAGTACTTC.

The chain carries TRBV27 and TRBJ2-3; D is possibly TRBD2 (5 bases). CDR3 length equals 21 residues. Germline CDR1 and CDR2: MNHEY and SMNVEV (reference sequence). Deletions cut 7 bases from V and 4 bases from J, with 36 bases between. The CDR3 region has the DNA TGTGCCAGCATCCCCCATCCACTCGACGTTCAGGACCGGGATGTGGCAGATACGCAGTATTTT. Its translation is CASIPHPLDVQDRDVADTQYF.

The chain is built from TRBV19 and TRBJ1-6, with TRBD1 identical over 7 bases. Germline V gives CDR1 LNHDA, CDR2 SQIVND (reference sequence). This CDR3 has 15 residues. V lost 6 bases and J lost 2; bases outside the gene matches: 4. The CDR3 coding sequence is TGTGCCAGTAGGGACGACAGGGCCTATAATTCACCCCTCCACTTT. Its protein is CASRDDRAYNSPLHF.

A remark on this clone: Given the absence of the conserved phenylalanine or tryptophan at the CDR3 end, a read error is likely. Because the CDR3's place on the DNA is in doubt, the DNA is left out and the CDR3 is given as listed by TCRdb. The rearrangement joins TRBV5-6 to TRBJ2-4; TRBD2 is taken as the D call from the table, unchecked against the DNA. Per germline, CDR1 SGHDT and CDR2 YYEEEE. From its first to its last residue, the CDR3 has 10 amino acids. The CDR3 here is CASSLVLAGA.

The rearrangement links TRBV27 to TRBJ2-5; tentative D call: TRBD2 (5 bases). From germline, CDR1 is MNHEY and CDR2 SMNVEV (reference sequence). V lost 1 base and J lost 2, with 5 bases in between. CDR3 length: 13 amino acids. The CDR3, as DNA: TGTGCCAGCAGTTTATGGGAGCAAGAGACCCAGTACTTC. It is translated as CASSLWEQETQYF.

The chain has TRBV6-5 and TRBJ1-2; no clear D gene. Germline V gives CDR1 MNHEY, CDR2 SVGAGI. V dropped 7 bases and J dropped 7 bases, with 16 bases sitting between them. This CDR3 region has 13 residues. DNA for the CDR3: TGTGCCAGCACCAGAGCAGAGGGAAGTGGCTACACCTTC. This encodes CASTRAEGSGYTF.

This chain connects TRBV3-1 (or the pseudogene TRBV3-2) to TRBJ2-3; no clear D. Germline CDR1 reads LGHDT; CDR2 reads YNNKEL (reference sequence). Trimming shortened V by 2 bases and J by 8 bases, and 8 bases separated the two germline ends. The CDR3 extends over 12 amino acids. The CDR3 spells CASSQTGSTQYF. CDR3 DNA: TGTGCCAGCAGCCAAACGGGTAGTACGCAGTATTTT.

The chain recombines TRBV4-2 with TRBJ1-2, with a possible D match to TRBD1 (6 bases). This CDR3 is 14 amino acids long. CDR1 and CDR2 from the germline V gene are LGHNA and YNFKEQ. Between the trimmed V and J ends, which lost 3 bases and 4 bases, there was a span of 12 bases. The chain's CDR3 is CASSQRTDPYGYTF. CDR3 nucleotides: TGTGCCAGCAGCCAGAGGACAGACCCCTATGGCTACACCTTC.